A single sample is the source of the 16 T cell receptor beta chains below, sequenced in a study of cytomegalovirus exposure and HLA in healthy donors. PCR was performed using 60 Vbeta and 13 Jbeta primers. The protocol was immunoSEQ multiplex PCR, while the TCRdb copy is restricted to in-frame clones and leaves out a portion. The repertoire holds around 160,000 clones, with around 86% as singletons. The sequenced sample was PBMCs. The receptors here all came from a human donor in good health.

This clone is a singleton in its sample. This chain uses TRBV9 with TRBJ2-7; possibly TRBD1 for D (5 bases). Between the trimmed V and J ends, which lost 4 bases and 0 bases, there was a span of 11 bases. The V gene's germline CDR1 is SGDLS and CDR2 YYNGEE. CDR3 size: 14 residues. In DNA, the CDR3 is TGTGCCAGCAGCATTTCAGGGTACTCCTACGAGCAGTACTTC. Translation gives CASSISGYSYEQYF.

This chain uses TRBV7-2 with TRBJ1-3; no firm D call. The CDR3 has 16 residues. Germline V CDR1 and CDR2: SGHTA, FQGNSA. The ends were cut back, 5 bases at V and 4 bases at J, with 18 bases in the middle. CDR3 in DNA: TGTGCCAGCAGCCCTGGAGCATCGACGGTGGGAAACACCATATATTTT. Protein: CASSPGASTVGNTIYF.

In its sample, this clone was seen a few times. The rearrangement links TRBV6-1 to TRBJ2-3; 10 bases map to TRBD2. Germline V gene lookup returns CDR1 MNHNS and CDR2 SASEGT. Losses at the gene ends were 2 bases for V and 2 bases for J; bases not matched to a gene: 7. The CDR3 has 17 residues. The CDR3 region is CASSESVAGGPTDTQYF. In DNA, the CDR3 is TGTGCCAGCAGTGAATCAGTAGCGGGGGGACCCACAGATACGCAGTATTTT.

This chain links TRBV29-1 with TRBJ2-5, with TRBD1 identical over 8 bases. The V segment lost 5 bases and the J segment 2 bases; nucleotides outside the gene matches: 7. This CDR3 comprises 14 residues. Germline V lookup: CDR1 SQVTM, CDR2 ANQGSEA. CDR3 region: CSVRNRDRQETQYF. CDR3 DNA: TGCAGCGTTCGCAACCGGGACAGGCAAGAGACCCAGTACTTC.

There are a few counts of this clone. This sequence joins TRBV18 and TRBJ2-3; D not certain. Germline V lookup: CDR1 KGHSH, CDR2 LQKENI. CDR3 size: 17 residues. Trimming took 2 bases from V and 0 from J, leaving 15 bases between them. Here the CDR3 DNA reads TGTGCCAGCTCACCATACCTCCTCGGGTCTAGCACAGATACGCAGTATTTT. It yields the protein CASSPYLLGSSTDTQYF.

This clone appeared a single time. The CDR3: CASSPRSLAGVDTQYF. The CDR3 DNA is TGTGCCAGCAGCCCCAGATCCCTAGCGGGGGTGGATACGCAGTATTTT. The chain carries TRBV7-2 and TRBJ2-3; 10 bases align to TRBD2. Germline trimming cut 5 bases from V and 6 bases from J; bases unmatched to any gene: 11. CDR1 is SGHTA and CDR2 is FQGNSA in the germline V gene. The CDR3 covers 16 residues.

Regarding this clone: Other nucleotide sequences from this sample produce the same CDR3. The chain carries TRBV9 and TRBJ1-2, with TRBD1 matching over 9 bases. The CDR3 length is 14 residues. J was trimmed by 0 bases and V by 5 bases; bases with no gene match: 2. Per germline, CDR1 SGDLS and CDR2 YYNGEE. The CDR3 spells CASSRQGANYGYTF. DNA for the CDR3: TGTGCCAGCAGTCGACAGGGGGCTAACTATGGCTACACCTTC.

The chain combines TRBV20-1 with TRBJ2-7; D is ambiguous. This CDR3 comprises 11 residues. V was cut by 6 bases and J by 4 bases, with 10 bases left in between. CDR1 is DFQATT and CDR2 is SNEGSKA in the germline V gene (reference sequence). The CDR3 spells CSAPRQYEQYF. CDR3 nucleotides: TGCAGTGCCCCACGACAATACGAGCAGTACTTC.

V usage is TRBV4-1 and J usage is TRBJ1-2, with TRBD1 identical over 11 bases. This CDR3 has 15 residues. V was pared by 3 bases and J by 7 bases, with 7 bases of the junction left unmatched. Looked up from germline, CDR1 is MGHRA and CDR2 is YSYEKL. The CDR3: CASSHRTGGAGGYTF. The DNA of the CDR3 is TGCGCCAGCAGCCATCGGACAGGGGGCGCCGGTGGCTACACCTTC.

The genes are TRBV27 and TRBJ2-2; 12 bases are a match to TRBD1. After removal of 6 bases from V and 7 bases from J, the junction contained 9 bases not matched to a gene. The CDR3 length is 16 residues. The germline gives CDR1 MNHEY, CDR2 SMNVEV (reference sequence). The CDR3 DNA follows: TGTGCCAGCAGCTCCGGGACAGGGGGCAAGGGCGGGGAGCTGTTTTTT. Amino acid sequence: CASSSGTGGKGGELFF.

The CDR3 reads CASSGDRSDNEQFF. CDR3 sequence (DNA): TGTGCCAGCAGTGGTGACAGATCCGACAATGAGCAGTTCTTC. This sequence joins TRBV27 and TRBJ2-1, with D perhaps matching TRBD1 (5 bases). Germline-derived CDR1 and CDR2 are MNHEY and SMNVEV (reference sequence). V lost 5 bases and J 5 bases, leaving 13 bases between the germline ends. The CDR3 is made up of 14 amino acids.

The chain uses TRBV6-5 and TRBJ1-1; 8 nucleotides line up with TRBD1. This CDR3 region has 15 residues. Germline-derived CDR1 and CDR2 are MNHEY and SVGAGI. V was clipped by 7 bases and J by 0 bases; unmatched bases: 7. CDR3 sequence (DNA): TGTGCCAGCACCCCGGACAGGGCCGTGAACACTGAAGCTTTCTTT. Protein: CASTPDRAVNTEAFF.

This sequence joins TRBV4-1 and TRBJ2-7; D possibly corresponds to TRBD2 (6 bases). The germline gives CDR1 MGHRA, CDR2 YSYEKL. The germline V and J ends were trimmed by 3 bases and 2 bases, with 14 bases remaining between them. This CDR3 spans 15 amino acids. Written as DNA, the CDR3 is TGCGCCAGCAGCCAGGCAATGGCGGGGACCTACGAGCAGTACTTC. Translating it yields CASSQAMAGTYEQYF.

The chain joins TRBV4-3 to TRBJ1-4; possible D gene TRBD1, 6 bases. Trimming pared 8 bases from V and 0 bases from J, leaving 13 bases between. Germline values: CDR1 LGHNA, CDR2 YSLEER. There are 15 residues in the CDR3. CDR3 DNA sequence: TGCGCCAGCCGGTTGGACAGCTCAACTAATGAAAAACTGTTTTTT. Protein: CASRLDSSTNEKLFF.

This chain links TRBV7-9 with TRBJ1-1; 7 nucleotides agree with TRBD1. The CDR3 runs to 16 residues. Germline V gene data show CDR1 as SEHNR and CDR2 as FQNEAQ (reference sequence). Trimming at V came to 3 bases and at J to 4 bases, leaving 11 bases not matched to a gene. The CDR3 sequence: CASSFRQGSVRTEAFF. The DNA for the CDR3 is TGTGCCAGCAGCTTCCGACAGGGTAGTGTCCGCACTGAAGCTTTCTTT.

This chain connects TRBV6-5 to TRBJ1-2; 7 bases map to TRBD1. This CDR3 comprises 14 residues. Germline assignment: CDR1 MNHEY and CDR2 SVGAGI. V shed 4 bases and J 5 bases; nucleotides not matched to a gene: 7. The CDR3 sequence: CASSSVQGGYGYTF. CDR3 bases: TGTGCCAGCAGTTCCGTTCAGGGGGGATATGGCTACACCTTC.